This record looks at one T cell receptor (beta chain) sequence and its context. The source of the sample is a study of control samples from healthy donors and cancer patients. The V gene lost 5 bases and the J gene lost 2 bases, with 7 bases spanning the gap. Germline-derived CDR1 and CDR2 are SQVTM and ANQGSEA. CDR3 size: 12 residues. Data came from immunoSEQ multiplex PCR; TCRdb stores just in-frame clones and leaves some out. The sample lists 130,000 or so clones; approximately 92% were seen once. This receptor was identified in a man aged 18 to 35 in good health. The specimen sequenced was blood. The genes are TRBV29-1 and TRBJ1-5; tentative D call: TRBD1 (5 bases). The chain's CDR3 is CSVQQGNQPQHF. CDR3 coding DNA: TGCAGCGTTCAACAGGGCAATCAGCCCCAGCATTTT.